These T cell receptor beta chains were read from a single sample in a study of human T cells and chemical hapten exposure. TCRdb reprocessed the RACE reads with MiXCR, giving one entry per CDR3 protein. Of 350,000 or so distinct CDR3 sequences listed, around 7% are singletons. The material was whole blood, obtained in connection with sensitization to the hapten diphenylcyclopropenone (DPC). These TCRs come from a woman in her late teens or twenties with alopecia areata. Some clones in this sample may be carry-over from other donors' samples. Each CDR3 is given with its conserved first and last residue. D genes are given only for firm matches. Clone size, where shown, is once, few, many, or a class for clones that have expanded.

j_call clone_size v_call d_call cdr3_nt cdr3_aa
TRBJ2-7 few TRBV27 . TGTGCCAGCAGTACGACGGGACACACAACCCACGAGCAGTACTTC CASSTTGHTTHEQYF
TRBJ2-1 . TRBV6-2/TRBV6-3 . TGTGCCAGCAGTTACGGGGGGAACAATGAGCAGTTCTTC CASSYGGNNEQFF
TRBJ2-7 . TRBV7-3 . TGTGCCAGCAGCTTAGTACCAGGGGCAGGCGAGCAGTACTTC CASSLVPGAGEQYF
TRBJ1-1 . TRBV2 TRBD1 TGTGCCAGCAGTGGACAGGGGGCGACTGAAGCTTTCTTT CASSGQGATEAFF
TRBJ1-5 few TRBV7-2 . TGTGCCAGCAGCCCCCGGACAGCCCAGCCCCAGCATTTT CASSPRTAQPQHF
TRBJ2-7 . TRBV29-1 . TGCAGCGTCCCCGGGACCGTTTCCTACGAGCAGTACTTC CSVPGTVSYEQYF
TRBJ2-7 . TRBV20-1 . TGCAGTGCTAGAGGCCCCGACCGAAAGTTCTCCTACGAGCAGTACTTC CSARGPDRKFSYEQYF
TRBJ1-3 . TRBV10-3 . TGTGCCATCAGTGGTGGAATCGCTGGAAACACCATATATTTT CAISGGIAGNTIYF
TRBJ2-7 few TRBV29-1 . TGCAGCTTCATGGACGTAACCTACGAGCAGTACTTC CSFMDVTYEQYF
TRBJ2-7 . TRBV27 . TGTGCCAGCAGTTTAGGGCAGGGGGGGACCTACGAGCAGTACTTC CASSLGQGGTYEQYF
TRBJ1-4 few TRBV7-9 . TGTGCCAGCAGCTTATCAGGGAAGGTGACTAATGAAAAACTGTTTTTT CASSLSGKVTNEKLFF
TRBJ1-1 . TRBV20-1 . TGCAGTGTGCAGGGACGGAACTTGGAAGCTTTCTTT CSVQGRNLEAFF
TRBJ2-2 once TRBV4-3 . TGCGCCAGCAGCCAAGAACGAGCCACCGGGGAGCTGTTTTTT CASSQERATGELFF
TRBJ2-5 few TRBV27 TRBD2 TGTGCCAGCAGTTCCCCCCGTAGCGGGGGCGGGGAGACCCAGTACTTC CASSSPRSGGGETQYF